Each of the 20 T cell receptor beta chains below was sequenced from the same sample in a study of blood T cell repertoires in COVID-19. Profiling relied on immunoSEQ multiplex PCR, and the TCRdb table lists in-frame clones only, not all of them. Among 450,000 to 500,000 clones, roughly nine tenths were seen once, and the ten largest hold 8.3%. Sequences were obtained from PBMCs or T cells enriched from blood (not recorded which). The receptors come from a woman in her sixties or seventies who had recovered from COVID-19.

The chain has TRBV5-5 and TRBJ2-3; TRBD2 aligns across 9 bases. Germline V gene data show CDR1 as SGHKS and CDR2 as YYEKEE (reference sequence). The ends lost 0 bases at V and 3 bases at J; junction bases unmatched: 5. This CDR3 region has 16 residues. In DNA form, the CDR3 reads TGTGCCAGCAGCTTGGGAGCGGGGGGTGGGACAGATACGCAGTATTTT. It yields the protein CASSLGAGGGTDTQYF.

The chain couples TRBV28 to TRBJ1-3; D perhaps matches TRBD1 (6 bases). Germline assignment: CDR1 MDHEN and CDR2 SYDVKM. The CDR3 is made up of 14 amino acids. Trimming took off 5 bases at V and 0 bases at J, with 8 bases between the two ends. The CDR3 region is CASSRTASGNTIYF. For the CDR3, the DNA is TGTGCCAGCAGTCGGACAGCCTCTGGAAACACCATATATTTT.

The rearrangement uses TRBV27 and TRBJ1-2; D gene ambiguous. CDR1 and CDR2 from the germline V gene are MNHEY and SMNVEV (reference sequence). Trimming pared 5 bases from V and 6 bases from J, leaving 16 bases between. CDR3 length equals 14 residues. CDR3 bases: TGTGCCAGCAGTCCTCTACTACGTGCCGATGGCTACACCTTC. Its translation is CASSPLLRADGYTF.

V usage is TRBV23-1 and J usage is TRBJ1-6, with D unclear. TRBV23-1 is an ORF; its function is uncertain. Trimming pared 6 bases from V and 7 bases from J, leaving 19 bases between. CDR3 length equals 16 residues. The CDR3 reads CASSPRINKWNSPLHF. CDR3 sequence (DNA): TGCGCCAGCAGCCCTCGTATTAACAAGTGGAATTCACCCCTCCACTTT.

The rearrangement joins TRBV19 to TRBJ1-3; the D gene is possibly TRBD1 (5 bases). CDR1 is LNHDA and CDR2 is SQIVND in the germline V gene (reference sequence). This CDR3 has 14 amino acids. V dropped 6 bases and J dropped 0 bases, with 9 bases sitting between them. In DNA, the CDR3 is TGTGCCAGTAGGCAGGGCGGCTCTGGAAACACCATATATTTT. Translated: CASRQGGSGNTIYF.

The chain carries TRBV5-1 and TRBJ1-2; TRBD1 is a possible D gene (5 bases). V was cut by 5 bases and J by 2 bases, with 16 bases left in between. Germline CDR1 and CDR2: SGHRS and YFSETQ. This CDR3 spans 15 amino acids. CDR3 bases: TGCGCCAGCAGGGCCCCGACAGAAACAAACTATGGCTACACCTTC. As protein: CASRAPTETNYGYTF.

The CDR3 DNA sequence: TGTGCCAGCAGCCAGCGGGACAGGGCGTTCCACTATGGCTACACCTTC. It encodes CASSQRDRAFHYGYTF. This chain connects TRBV3-1 (or the pseudogene TRBV3-2) to TRBJ1-2; 9 bases agree with TRBD1. This CDR3 contains 16 residues. Germline V gene data show CDR1 as LGHDT and CDR2 as YNNKEL (reference sequence). V shed 3 bases and J 3 bases; nucleotides not matched to a gene: 8.

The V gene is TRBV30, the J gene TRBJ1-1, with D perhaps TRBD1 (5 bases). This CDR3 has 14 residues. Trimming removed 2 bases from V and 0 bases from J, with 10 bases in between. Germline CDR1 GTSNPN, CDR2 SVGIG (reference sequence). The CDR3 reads CAWSRDSVNTEAFF. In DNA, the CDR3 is TGTGCCTGGAGTAGAGACAGCGTGAACACTGAAGCTTTCTTT.

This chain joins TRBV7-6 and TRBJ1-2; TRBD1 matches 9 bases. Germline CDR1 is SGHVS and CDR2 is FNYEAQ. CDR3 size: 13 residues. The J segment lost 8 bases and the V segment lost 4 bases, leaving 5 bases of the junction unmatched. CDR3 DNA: TGTGCCAGCAGCTCCTCCGGGACAGGGGGCTACACCTTC. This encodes CASSSSGTGGYTF.

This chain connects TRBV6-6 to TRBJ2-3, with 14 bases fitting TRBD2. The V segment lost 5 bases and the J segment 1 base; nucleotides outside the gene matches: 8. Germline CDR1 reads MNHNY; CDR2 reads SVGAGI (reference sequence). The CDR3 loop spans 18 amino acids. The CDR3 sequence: CASSPRTSGGSRTDTQYF. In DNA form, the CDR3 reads TGTGCCAGCAGTCCAAGGACTAGCGGGGGGTCCCGCACAGATACGCAGTATTTT.

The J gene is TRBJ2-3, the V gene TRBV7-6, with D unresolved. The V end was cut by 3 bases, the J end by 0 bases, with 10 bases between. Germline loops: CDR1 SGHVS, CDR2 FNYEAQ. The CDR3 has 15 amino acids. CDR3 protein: CASSLSLSSTDTQYF. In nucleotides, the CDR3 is TGTGCCAGCAGCTTGAGCCTTTCTAGCACAGATACGCAGTATTTT.

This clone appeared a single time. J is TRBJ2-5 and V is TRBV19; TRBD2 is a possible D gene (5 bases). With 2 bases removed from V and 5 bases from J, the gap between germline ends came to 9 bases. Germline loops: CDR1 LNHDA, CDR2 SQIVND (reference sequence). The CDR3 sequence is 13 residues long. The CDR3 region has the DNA TGTGCCAGTAGTATATTCGGGGAGGAGACCCAGTACTTC. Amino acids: CASSIFGEETQYF.

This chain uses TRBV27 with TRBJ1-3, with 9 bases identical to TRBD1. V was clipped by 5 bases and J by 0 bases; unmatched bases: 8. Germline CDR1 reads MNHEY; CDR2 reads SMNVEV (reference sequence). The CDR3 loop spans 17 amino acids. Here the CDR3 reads CASSPRSQGASGNTIYF. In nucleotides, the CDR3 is TGTGCCAGCAGTCCCCGCTCACAGGGGGCCTCTGGAAACACCATATATTTT.

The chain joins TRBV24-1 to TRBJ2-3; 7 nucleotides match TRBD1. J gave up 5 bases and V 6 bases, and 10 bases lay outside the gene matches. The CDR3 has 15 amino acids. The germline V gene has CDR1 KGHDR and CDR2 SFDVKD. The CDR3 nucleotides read TGTGCCACCAGTAACCCACAGGGGCCAGGAGATACGCAGTATTTT. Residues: CATSNPQGPGDTQYF.

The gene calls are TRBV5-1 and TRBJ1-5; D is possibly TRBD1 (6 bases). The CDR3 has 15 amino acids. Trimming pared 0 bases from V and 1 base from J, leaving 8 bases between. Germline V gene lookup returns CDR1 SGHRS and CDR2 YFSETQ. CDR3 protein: CASSLDTGSNQPQHF. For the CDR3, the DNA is TGCGCCAGCAGCTTGGACACAGGGAGCAATCAGCCCCAGCATTTT.

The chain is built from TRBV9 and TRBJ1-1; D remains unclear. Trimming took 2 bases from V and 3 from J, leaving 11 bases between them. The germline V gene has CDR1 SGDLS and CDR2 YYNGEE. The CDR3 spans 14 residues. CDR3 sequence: CASSVGSRDTEAFF. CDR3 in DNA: TGTGCCAGCAGCGTCGGATCGCGGGACACTGAAGCTTTCTTT.

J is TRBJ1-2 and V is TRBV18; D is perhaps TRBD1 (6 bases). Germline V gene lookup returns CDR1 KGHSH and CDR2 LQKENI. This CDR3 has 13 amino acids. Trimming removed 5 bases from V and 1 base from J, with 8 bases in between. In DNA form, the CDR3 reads TGTGCCAGCTCAACAGGGTTTAACTATGGCTACACCTTC. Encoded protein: CASSTGFNYGYTF.

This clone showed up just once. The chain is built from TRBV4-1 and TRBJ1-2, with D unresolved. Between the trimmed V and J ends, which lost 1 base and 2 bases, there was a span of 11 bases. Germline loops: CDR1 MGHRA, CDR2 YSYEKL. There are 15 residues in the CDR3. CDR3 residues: CASSQVEGGNYGYTF. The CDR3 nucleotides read TGCGCCAGCAGCCAAGTTGAGGGCGGAAACTATGGCTACACCTTC.

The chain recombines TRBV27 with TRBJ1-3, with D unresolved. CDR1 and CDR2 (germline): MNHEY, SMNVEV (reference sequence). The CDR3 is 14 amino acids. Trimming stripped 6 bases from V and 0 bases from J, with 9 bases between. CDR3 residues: CASSKHTSGNTIYF. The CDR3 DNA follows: TGTGCCAGCAGCAAACACACCTCTGGAAACACCATATATTTT.

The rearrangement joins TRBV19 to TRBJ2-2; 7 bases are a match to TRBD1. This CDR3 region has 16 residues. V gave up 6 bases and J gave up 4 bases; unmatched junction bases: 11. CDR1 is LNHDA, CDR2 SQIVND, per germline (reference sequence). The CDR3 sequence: CASSLHRGLSTGELFF. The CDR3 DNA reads TGTGCCAGTAGCCTACACAGGGGATTAAGCACCGGGGAGCTGTTTTTT.